Sequencing of this TCR beta chain was carried out in a study of OX40 agonist ivuxolimab in advanced cancers. Study-level information: Three patients had partial responses: one hepatocellular carcinoma, two cutaneous melanoma. Study-level results: The authors did not determine the antigen specificity of the expanded peripheral T cells.

Prior autoimmune disease or systemic immunosuppression barred patients. This table comes from immunoSEQ multiplex PCR, and its TCRdb copy is limited to in-frame clones, with some not included. The sample has around 60,000 clones, 75% to 90% seen once; the top ten hold around 12%. V gave up 2 bases and J gave up 5 bases; unmatched junction bases: 7. CDR3 length equals 15 residues. CDR1 and CDR2 (germline): SGHVS, FNYEAQ. Comment on this clone: What it binds is unknown.

The sequenced sample was CD4+ or CD8+ T cells sorted from blood, obtained in a trial of the OX40 agonist ivuxolimab. The chain uses TRBV7-6 and TRBJ2-3, with 7 bases fitting TRBD1. The sequence was obtained from an adult with an advanced solid tumor such as melanoma, head and neck, liver or kidney cancer. CDR3 coding DNA: TGTGCCAGCAGCTTAACAGGGGATAGGGGAGATACGCAGTATTTT. Translation gives CASSLTGDRGDTQYF.